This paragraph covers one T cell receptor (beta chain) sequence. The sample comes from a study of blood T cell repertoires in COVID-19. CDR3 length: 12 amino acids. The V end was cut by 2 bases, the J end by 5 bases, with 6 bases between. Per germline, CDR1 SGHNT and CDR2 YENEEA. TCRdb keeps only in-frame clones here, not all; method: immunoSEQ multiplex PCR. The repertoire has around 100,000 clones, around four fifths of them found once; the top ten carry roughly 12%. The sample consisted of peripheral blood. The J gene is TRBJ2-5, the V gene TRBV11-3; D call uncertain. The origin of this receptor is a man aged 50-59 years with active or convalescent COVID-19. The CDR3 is CASSLTSETQYF. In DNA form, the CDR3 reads TGTGCCAGCAGCTTAACCAGTGAGACCCAGTACTTC.